Listed below are T cell receptor beta chains from one sample, sequenced in a study of blood T cell repertoires in COVID-19. Repertoires were generated with immunoSEQ multiplex PCR, while TCRdb's copy carries only in-frame clones and drops some. The repertoire includes 200,000 or so clones, around four fifths of them detected once, and 20% sits in the top ten. Sequencing input: peripheral blood. The receptor source for this set is a human donor in a cohort sampled during active COVID-19. CDR3s include the opening cysteine and the closing phenylalanine or tryptophan. The D gene is left open where the match is weak. Expanded clones are given a class, and other clones once, few, many or no size at all.

>TRBJ1-4|.|.|TRBV5-1
CASSQAGRTEIEKLFF
TGCGCCAGCAGCCAAGCCGGTCGGACAGAGATTGAAAAACTGTTTTTT
>TRBJ1-2|.|.|TRBV29-1
CSATVSLAGAGYTF
TGCAGCGCTACTGTATCGCTCGCAGGGGCCGGCTACACCTTC
>TRBJ1-4|.|.|TRBV7-9
CASSFTATNEKLFF
TGTGCCAGCAGCTTTACGGCAACTAATGAAAAACTGTTTTTT
>TRBJ1-4|.|.|TRBV19
CASSVVQGVNEKLFF
TGTGCCAGTAGTGTCGTACAGGGAGTAAATGAAAAACTGTTTTTT
>TRBJ1-2|.|.|TRBV29-1
CSVEERGGGFILGYTF
TGCAGCGTTGAAGAGCGAGGGGGAGGGTTTATCCTCGGCTACACCTTC
>TRBJ1-1|.|.|TRBV10-2
CASRTTSGNTEAFF
TGCGCCAGCCGAACCACTTCAGGGAACACTGAAGCTTTCTTT
>TRBJ2-5|TRBD1|.|TRBV5-1
CASSLTGTGTRETQYF
TGCGCCAGCAGCTTGACCGGGACAGGGACTCGAGAGACCCAGTACTTC
>TRBJ1-6|.|.|TRBV15
CATSALSGRGSSPLHF
TGTGCCACCAGCGCCTTGAGTGGAAGGGGGAGTTCACCCCTCCACTTT
>TRBJ1-5|.|.|TRBV11-3
CASSELGGRDQPQHF
TGTGCCAGCAGCGAACTTGGGGGGAGGGATCAGCCCCAGCATTTT
>TRBJ1-2|TRBD1|.|TRBV5-5
CASSQEITGGIRYTF
TGTGCCAGCAGCCAGGAGATTACAGGGGGCATACGCTACACCTTC
>TRBJ2-6|TRBD2|.|TRBV6-2/TRBV6-3
CASSLSGTPGANVLTF
TGTGCCAGCAGTCTCAGCGGGACCCCTGGGGCCAACGTCCTGACTTTC
>TRBJ1-4|TRBD1|.|TRBV4-1
CASSQAQGRGEKLFF
TGCGCCAGCAGCCAAGCACAGGGGAGAGGAGAAAAACTGTTTTTT
>TRBJ2-2|.|.|TRBV19
CASSTGSAGELFF
TGTGCCAGTAGCACAGGGTCGGCCGGGGAGCTGTTTTTT
>TRBJ2-5|TRBD1|.|TRBV15
CATSSNRGLWETQYF
TGTGCCACCAGCAGTAACAGGGGGCTTTGGGAGACCCAGTACTTC
>TRBJ1-6|.|.|TRBV20-1
CSASYHRADGSPLHF
TGCAGTGCTAGTTATCACCGAGCGGACGGTTCACCCCTCCACTTT
>TRBJ1-6|.|.|TRBV6-5
CASWRGNSPLHF
TGTGCCAGCTGGAGGGGTAATTCACCCCTCCACTTT
>TRBJ2-5|.|.|TRBV5-1
CASSPGTGETQYF
TGCGCCAGCAGCCCAGGAACAGGGGAGACCCAGTACTTC
>TRBJ1-1|.|.|TRBV18
CASSPQGGGVTEAFF
TGTGCCAGCTCACCACAGGGAGGGGGAGTCACTGAAGCTTTCTTT
>TRBJ1-1|TRBD1|once|TRBV18
CASSLFDRGIVNTEAFF
TGTGCCAGCTCACTTTTCGACAGGGGGATTGTGAACACTGAAGCTTTCTTT
>TRBJ1-2|.|.|TRBV5-1
CASSSGQPGYTF
TGCGCCAGCAGCTCCGGACAGCCTGGCTACACCTTC
>TRBJ2-5|TRBD2|once|TRBV14
CASSQGRTSGAYQETQYF
TGTGCCAGCAGCCAAGGGAGGACTAGCGGGGCGTACCAAGAGACCCAGTACTTC
>TRBJ2-1|.|once|TRBV2
CASRKDSITDEQFF
TGTGCCAGCAGGAAGGACAGCATAACCGATGAGCAGTTCTTC
>TRBJ1-4|TRBD1|.|TRBV5-1
CASSLGSARGLGEKLFF
TGCGCCAGCAGCTTGGGTAGCGCCAGGGGGCTTGGCGAAAAACTGTTTTTT
>TRBJ2-3|TRBD2|.|TRBV7-3
CASGTGGRDTQYF
TGTGCCAGCGGGACGGGAGGCCGCGATACGCAGTATTTT
>TRBJ2-3|.|.|TRBV19
CASSKGLGDTDTQYF
TGTGCCAGTAGCAAAGGCCTCGGTGACACCGATACGCAGTATTTT
>TRBJ2-5|.|.|TRBV5-1
CASSPWGQVQETQYF
TGCGCCAGCAGCCCGTGGGGACAAGTACAAGAGACCCAGTACTTC
>TRBJ1-2|.|.|TRBV5-1
CASSPQGTVNYGYTF
TGCGCCAGCAGCCCCCAGGGGACCGTTAACTATGGCTACACCTTC
>TRBJ2-7|TRBD2|once|TRBV7-2
CASSLGGGRAGYEQYF
TGTGCCAGCAGCTTAGGGGGCGGGAGGGCCGGATACGAGCAGTACTTC
>TRBJ1-5|TRBD1|.|TRBV29-1
CSVRQGGFNQPQHF
TGCAGCGTCCGACAGGGAGGTTTTAATCAGCCCCAGCATTTT
>TRBJ2-5|.|.|TRBV28
CASSPTQTGSETQYF
TGTGCCAGCAGTCCGACGCAGACAGGCTCAGAGACCCAGTACTTC
>TRBJ1-3|TRBD1|.|TRBV4-1
CASSTRGQGTWNTIYF
TGCGCCAGCAGCACCCGGGGACAGGGGACTTGGAACACCATATATTTT
>TRBJ2-1|.|.|TRBV6-1
CASSDTRVGEQFF
TGTGCCAGCAGTGACACTAGAGTAGGTGAGCAGTTCTTC
>TRBJ2-1|.|.|TRBV28
CASSLGLPASEQFF
TGTGCCAGCAGTTTGGGCCTCCCCGCAAGTGAGCAGTTCTTC
>TRBJ1-3|TRBD1|.|TRBV11-3
CASSRTGGSSGNTIYF
TGTGCCAGCAGCCGGACAGGGGGAAGCTCTGGAAACACCATATATTTT
>TRBJ2-7|.|.|TRBV2
CASKTDSVSYEQYF
TGTGCCAGCAAAACGGACAGCGTCTCCTACGAGCAGTACTTC
>TRBJ1-6|TRBD1|.|TRBV6-5
CASSSDRGLTPLHF
TGTGCCAGCAGTTCAGACAGGGGCCTAACACCCCTCCACTTT
>TRBJ2-7|.|once|TRBV7-9
CASSFSDSLQFVF
TGTGCCAGCAGCTTCTCGGACAGCCTACAGTTCGTCTTC
>TRBJ2-3|TRBD2|.|TRBV6-4
CASTQLAGGPETQYF
TGTGCCAGCACCCAACTAGCGGGGGGGCCGGAAACGCAGTATTTT
>TRBJ2-2|.|.|TRBV2
CASTPSANTGELFF
TGTGCCAGCACCCCCAGCGCGAACACCGGGGAGCTGTTTTTT
>TRBJ2-1|TRBD2|.|TRBV3-1/TRBV3-2
CASSPEIGRALGSYNEQFF
TGTGCCAGCAGCCCTGAAATCGGGAGGGCCTTGGGGTCCTACAATGAGCAGTTCTTC
>TRBJ1-5|TRBD1|.|TRBV2
CASGRQGANQPQHF
TGTGCCAGCGGGAGACAGGGGGCTAATCAGCCCCAGCATTTT
>TRBJ2-3|.|.|TRBV7-9
CASSSGGSTDTQYF
TGTGCCAGCAGCTCCGGAGGTAGCACAGATACGCAGTATTTT
>TRBJ1-1|.|few|TRBV7-9
CASSAPGQGEAFF
TGTGCCAGCAGCGCCCCAGGCCAGGGTGAAGCTTTCTTT
>TRBJ2-5|TRBD2|.|TRBV5-1
CASSGGLAPHGETQYF
TGCGCCAGCAGCGGGGGACTAGCGCCGCACGGGGAGACCCAGTACTTC
>TRBJ2-1|.|.|TRBV11-2
CASSSQGSVGNEQFF
TGTGCCAGCAGCTCCCAGGGTAGTGTTGGGAATGAGCAGTTCTTC
>TRBJ2-5|TRBD1|.|TRBV24-1
CATSDGGQGVRETQYF
TGTGCCACCAGTGATGGGGGACAGGGGGTGAGGGAGACCCAGTACTTC
>TRBJ1-1|TRBD1|few|TRBV19
CASKPPWDRGGTEAFF
TGTGCCAGTAAACCACCCTGGGACAGGGGTGGCACTGAAGCTTTCTTT
>TRBJ2-1|.|.|TRBV20-1
CSARYNEQFF
TGCAGTGCCCGGTACAATGAGCAGTTCTTC
>TRBJ1-5|TRBD1|.|TRBV7-2
CASSWGQGGNQPQHF
TGTGCCAGCAGCTGGGGACAGGGGGGCAATCAGCCCCAGCATTTT
>TRBJ1-2|TRBD1|.|TRBV10-3
CALWTGISSGYTF
TGTGCCTTATGGACAGGGATAAGCTCTGGCTACACCTTC
>TRBJ1-4|TRBD1|.|TRBV29-1
CSAGQGTNEKLFF
TGCAGCGCCGGACAGGGTACTAATGAAAAACTGTTTTTT
>TRBJ1-5|TRBD1|once|TRBV7-8
CASNPDRGGGQPQHF
TGTGCCAGCAACCCCGACAGGGGAGGGGGTCAGCCCCAGCATTTT